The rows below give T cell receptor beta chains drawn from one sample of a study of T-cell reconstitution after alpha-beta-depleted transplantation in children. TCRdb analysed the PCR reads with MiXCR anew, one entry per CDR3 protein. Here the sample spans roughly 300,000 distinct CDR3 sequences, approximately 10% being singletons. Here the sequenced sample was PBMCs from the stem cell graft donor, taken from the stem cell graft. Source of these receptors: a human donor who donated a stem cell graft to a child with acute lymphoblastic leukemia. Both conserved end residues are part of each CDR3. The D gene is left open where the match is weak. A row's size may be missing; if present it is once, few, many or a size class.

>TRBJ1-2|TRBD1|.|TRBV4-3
TGCGCCAGCAACCCCGCGACAGGGACTAACTATGGCTACACCTTC
CASNPATGTNYGYTF
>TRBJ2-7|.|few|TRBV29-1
TGCAGCGTTGAATCGGGGGCTGAAGAGCAGTACTTC
CSVESGAEEQYF
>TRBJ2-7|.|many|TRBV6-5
TGTGCCAGCAGTTACTCACTACTCGGGAGCGGGTACGAGCAGTACTTC
CASSYSLLGSGYEQYF
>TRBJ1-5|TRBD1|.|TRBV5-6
TGTGCCAGCCGACAGGGACCTAATCAGCCCCAGCATTTT
CASRQGPNQPQHF
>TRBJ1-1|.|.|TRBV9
TGTGCCAGCAGCGTGACGCAAGGTGAATTCACTGAAGCTTTCTTT
CASSVTQGEFTEAFF
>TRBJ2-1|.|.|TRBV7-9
TGTGCCAGCAGCAAAGGGGCTAGCTTCTACAATGAGCAGTTCTTC
CASSKGASFYNEQFF
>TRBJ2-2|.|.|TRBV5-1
TGCGCCATCAGCTTTGAGTGGGGGATCGGGTCGGCCGGGGAGCTGTTTTTT
CAISFEWGIGSAGELFF
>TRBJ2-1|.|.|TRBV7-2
TGTGCCAGCAGCTACGGGGGGCTAATTGGTGAGCAGTTCTTC
CASSYGGLIGEQFF
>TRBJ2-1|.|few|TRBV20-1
TGCAGTGCTAGACTTCAAATCTCCTACAATGAGCAGTTCTTC
CSARLQISYNEQFF
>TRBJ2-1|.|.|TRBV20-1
TGCAGTGCCATAGATATCCTAGAGGCTGAGCAGTTCTTC
CSAIDILEAEQFF
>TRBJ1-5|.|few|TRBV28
TGTGCCAGCGGCCCCTATCAGCCCCAGCATTTT
CASGPYQPQHF
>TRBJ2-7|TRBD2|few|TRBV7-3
TGTGCCAGCAGCTTCCGTCCCGGGACTAGCGGGAGGGCCTACGAGCAGTACTTC
CASSFRPGTSGRAYEQYF
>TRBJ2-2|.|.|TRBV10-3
TGTGCCATCAGTGAGTCCGGGGGCACCGGGGAGCTGTTTTTT
CAISESGGTGELFF
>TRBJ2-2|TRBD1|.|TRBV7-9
TGTGCCAGCAGCTTCGGACAGGGGACCACCGGGGAGCTGTTTTTT
CASSFGQGTTGELFF
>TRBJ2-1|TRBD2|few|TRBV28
TGTGCCAGCAGTTTCCAGGGAGGGTCAGGCAATGAGCAGTTCTTC
CASSFQGGSGNEQFF
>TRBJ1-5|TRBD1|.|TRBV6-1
TGTGCCAGCAGGGGACAGCAGAATCAGCCCCAGCATTTT
CASRGQQNQPQHF